One and the same sample provided the 24 T cell receptor beta chains below, sequenced in a study of blood T cell repertoires in COVID-19. Measured with immunoSEQ multiplex PCR; TCRdb has only the in-frame clones, and not every one. Found here are under 250,000 clones, 83% of them singletons; the top ten hold 2% to 3%. Sequenced: peripheral blood. These receptors came from a woman between 70 and 85 years old with active or convalescent COVID-19.

This chain uses TRBV29-1 with TRBJ2-5, with 11 bases that match TRBD2. V lost 0 bases to trimming and J lost 5 bases; unmatched junction nucleotides: 5. Looked up from germline, CDR1 is SQVTM and CDR2 is ANQGSEA. The CDR3 extends over 15 amino acids. CDR3 protein: CSVEDRVAGGETQYF. For the CDR3, the DNA is TGCAGCGTTGAAGATAGAGTAGCGGGGGGGGAGACCCAGTACTTC.

The J gene is TRBJ2-7, the V gene TRBV2; maybe TRBD1 (5 bases). Germline V gives CDR1 SNHLY, CDR2 FYNNEI. This CDR3 is built from 14 residues. V shed 4 bases and J shed 3 bases, with 13 bases lying between them. The CDR3 nucleotides are TGTGCCAGCAGTGGCCAGGGTGCTTTCTACGAGCAGTACTTC. This codes for CASSGQGAFYEQYF.

The chain recombines TRBV9 with TRBJ1-2; TRBD1 agrees at 10 bases. CDR1 and CDR2 (germline): SGDLS, YYNGEE. The length of the CDR3 is 15 residues. V was pared by 4 bases and J by 2 bases, with 5 bases of the junction left unmatched. CDR3 protein: CASSPGTGVNYGYTF. In nucleotides, the CDR3 is TGTGCCAGCAGCCCCGGGACAGGGGTGAACTATGGCTACACCTTC.

The chain employs TRBV4-1 and TRBJ2-7; D perhaps matches TRBD1 (6 bases). The CDR3 is 17 amino acids. V shed 0 bases and J shed 0 bases, with 15 bases lying between them. Germline CDR1 and CDR2: MGHRA and YSYEKL. The CDR3 reads CASSQDRGRGFSYEQYF. The CDR3 nucleotides read TGCGCCAGCAGCCAAGATCGGGGCAGGGGATTCTCCTACGAGCAGTACTTC.

The chain joins TRBV28 to TRBJ1-2, with TRBD1 matching over 7 bases. Unmatched junction bases numbered 9, after V lost 10 bases and J lost 4 bases. Germline V gene data show CDR1 as MDHEN and CDR2 as SYDVKM. This CDR3 contains 13 residues. The chain's CDR3 is CATLTGAAYGYTF. CDR3 DNA sequence: TGTGCCACCTTAACAGGGGCGGCCTATGGCTACACCTTC.

This sequence joins TRBV5-1 and TRBJ1-1, with D perhaps matching TRBD1 (5 bases). CDR1 is SGHRS, CDR2 YFSETQ, per germline. With 3 bases removed from V and 3 bases from J, the gap between germline ends came to 18 bases. CDR3 size: 16 residues. CDR3 protein: CASSSRPHDRDTEAFF. The CDR3 nucleotides read TGCGCCAGCAGCTCTCGTCCCCACGACAGAGACACTGAAGCTTTCTTT. Together with reference TRBV5-1 and TRBJ1-1, the CDR3 gives the full variable domain: KAGVTQTPRYLIKTRGQQVTLSCSPISGHRSVSWYQQTPGQGLQFLFEYFSETQRNKGNFPGRFSGRQFSNSRSEMNVSTLELGDSALYLCASSSRPHDRDTEAFFGQGTRLTVV.

The chain couples TRBV7-6 to TRBJ2-7; 7 positions agree with TRBD1. CDR1 is SGHVS, CDR2 FNYEAQ, per germline. The junction had 11 bases not matched to a gene; V was cut back by 6 bases and J by 3 bases. The CDR3 is made up of 15 amino acids. CDR3 nucleotides: TGTGCCAGCAGTCCAGGGGGATTGGGATTCTACGAGCAGTACTTC. It specifies CASSPGGLGFYEQYF.

This clone has a handful of counts. V gene TRBV12-3 or TRBV12-4 combines with J gene TRBJ2-7, with 8 bases fitting TRBD1. J was trimmed by 7 bases and V by 7 bases; bases with no gene match: 6. The CDR3 covers 12 residues. The CDR3 DNA sequence: TGTGCCAGCACCATGGGACAGGTAGAGCAGTACTTC. Protein product: CASTMGQVEQYF.

The V gene is TRBV29-1, the J gene TRBJ2-4; TRBD1 matches 7 bases. Losses at the gene ends were 1 base for V and 9 bases for J; bases not matched to a gene: 9. The CDR3 has 14 amino acids. Germline CDR1 SQVTM, CDR2 ANQGSEA. The CDR3 is CSVEGQGLRSIQYF. DNA for the CDR3: TGCAGCGTTGAAGGACAGGGCTTAAGGTCCATTCAGTACTTC.

V usage is TRBV3-1 (or the pseudogene TRBV3-2) and J usage is TRBJ2-7; tentatively, D is TRBD1 (6 bases). Trimming removed 5 bases from V and 1 base from J, with 24 bases in between. The CDR3 is 18 amino acids. Germline V gene lookup returns CDR1 LGHDT and CDR2 YNNKEL (reference sequence). As DNA, the CDR3 is TGTGCCAGCAGCAGCGACAGGCTCTCCCTCCAACCTTCCTACGAGCAGTACTTC. Translating gives CASSSDRLSLQPSYEQYF.

CDR3 protein: CASSYGQQETQYF. The DNA for the CDR3 is TGTGCCAGCAGCTATGGGCAGCAAGAGACCCAGTACTTC. The chain combines TRBV5-5 with TRBJ2-5; D gene uncertain. V was trimmed by 3 bases and J by 2 bases, leaving 8 bases between them. The length of the CDR3 is 13 residues. Germline CDR1 SGHKS, CDR2 YYEKEE (reference sequence).

The chain links TRBV4-2 to TRBJ2-1; a possible D gene is TRBD2 (6 bases). The CDR3 spans 12 residues. Looked up from germline, CDR1 is LGHNA and CDR2 is YNFKEQ. Trimming pared 10 bases from V and 4 bases from J, leaving 11 bases between. The DNA for the CDR3 is TGTGCCACGGGACTCTCTTACAATGAGCAGTTCTTC. Translating gives CATGLSYNEQFF.

J is TRBJ2-3 and V is TRBV15; TRBD2 is a possible D gene (5 bases). CDR1 and CDR2 from the germline V gene are LNHNV and YYDKDF (reference sequence). The ends were cut back, 0 bases at V and 5 bases at J, with 15 bases in the middle. The CDR3 sequence is 16 residues long. Written as DNA, the CDR3 is TGTGCCACCAGCAGAGATTTGGGGTCCGGGGAAGATACGCAGTATTTT. Translated: CATSRDLGSGEDTQYF.

This clone was observed a few times. CDR3 DNA sequence: TGCGCCAGCAGTGAGTCGAAACAGGGGGGCCGCTACGAGCAGTACTTC. Protein sequence: CASSESKQGGRYEQYF. V and J are TRBV10-1 and TRBJ2-7, with 8 positions matching TRBD1. CDR3 length equals 16 residues. With 0 bases clipped from V and 3 bases from J, the junction kept 7 bases outside the gene matches. Germline V CDR1 and CDR2: WNHNN, SYGVQD (reference sequence).

This clone was observed a single time. The genes are TRBV5-1 and TRBJ2-1; 8 nucleotides match TRBD2. The CDR3 spans 13 residues. Germline CDR1 and CDR2: SGHRS and YFSETQ. V shed 7 bases, J shed 7 bases, and the junction held 7 bases outside the gene matches. This CDR3 is CASRRGAENEQFF. CDR3 nucleotides: TGCGCCAGCCGGCGGGGGGCGGAAAATGAGCAGTTCTTC.

The chain employs TRBV10-3 and TRBJ2-5, with TRBD2 as a possible D gene (5 bases). Trimming took 2 bases from V and 4 from J, leaving 11 bases between them. Germline V CDR1 and CDR2: ENHRY, SYGVKD. CDR3 length equals 14 residues. The CDR3 bases are TGTGCCATCAGTGAGAACGAGGCGGGAGAGACCCAGTACTTC. This encodes CAISENEAGETQYF.

The rearrangement links TRBV19 to TRBJ1-5; perhaps TRBD1 as D (5 bases). Trimming cost V 6 bases and J 6 bases, with 15 bases left between them. CDR3 length equals 14 residues. Germline V CDR1 and CDR2: LNHDA, SQIVND (reference sequence). The CDR3, as DNA: TGTGCCAGTAGCTGGCCGGGGGTAGGTCAGCCCCAGCATTTT. This gives the protein CASSWPGVGQPQHF.

The rearrangement uses TRBV5-6 and TRBJ2-1, with D perhaps matching TRBD2 (6 bases). V was trimmed by 4 bases and J by 9 bases, leaving 14 bases between them. Germline V CDR1 and CDR2: SGHDT, YYEEEE. CDR3 size: 13 residues. The CDR3 bases are TGTGCCAGCAGCCTTGGAGGGACGGGTGAGCAGTTCTTC. It encodes CASSLGGTGEQFF.

V gene TRBV5-1 combines with J gene TRBJ2-2, with 7 bases fitting TRBD2. J lost 7 bases, V lost 4 bases, and 7 bases had no gene match. The germline gives CDR1 SGHRS, CDR2 YFSETQ. This CDR3 contains 14 residues. CDR3 sequence (DNA): TGCGCCAGCAGCCTCGGACTAGAGGGCGGGGAGCTGTTTTTT. It yields the protein CASSLGLEGGELFF. The entire variable domain, with the rest obtained from reference TRBV5-1 and TRBJ2-2, is as follows: KAGVTQTPRYLIKTRGQQVTLSCSPISGHRSVSWYQQTPGQGLQFLFEYFSETQRNKGNFPGRFSGRQFSNSRSEMNVSTLELGDSALYLCASSLGLEGGELFFGEGSRLTVL.

The V gene is TRBV18, the J gene TRBJ2-7, with TRBD2 identical over 12 bases. Germline values: CDR1 KGHSH, CDR2 LQKENI. This CDR3 comprises 15 residues. Trimming removed 6 bases from V and 2 bases from J; junction bases left unmatched: 5. CDR3 nucleotides: TGTGCCAGCTCCCCCCTAGCGGGAGGGCCCTACGAGCAGTACTTC. This encodes CASSPLAGGPYEQYF.

The sample holds a few counts of this clone. CDR3 nucleotide sequence: TGTGCCAGCAGTTCCGCCGGGGAGGAGGGCACAGATACGCAGTATTTT. Translated: CASSSAGEEGTDTQYF. The chain recombines TRBV28 with TRBJ2-3; tentative D call: TRBD2 (6 bases). The CDR3 covers 16 residues. Trimming removed 4 bases from V and 1 base from J, with 15 bases in between. The germline CDR1 and CDR2 sequences are MDHEN and SYDVKM.

The rearrangement links TRBV19 to TRBJ1-1; D is unclear. The CDR3 length is 12 residues. V was clipped by 4 bases and J by 6 bases, with 9 bases between them. The germline gives CDR1 LNHDA, CDR2 SQIVND (reference sequence). The CDR3 sequence is CASSTTSAEAFF. CDR3 nucleotides: TGTGCCAGTAGTACAACCTCGGCTGAAGCTTTCTTT.

Concerning this clone itself: Other DNA sequences in the sample encode the same CDR3. The V and J genes are TRBV3-1 (or the pseudogene TRBV3-2) and TRBJ2-5, with unresolved D. Germline V gene sequence: CDR1 LGHDT, CDR2 YNNKEL (reference sequence). Trimming shortened V by 1 base and J by 3 bases, and 6 bases separated the two germline ends. This CDR3 comprises 13 residues. The CDR3 region is CASSQGREETQYF. In DNA, the CDR3 is TGTGCCAGCAGCCAAGGGAGAGAAGAGACCCAGTACTTC.

The chain links TRBV19 to TRBJ2-6; no definite D call. The CDR3 extends over 14 amino acids. Per the germline V gene, CDR1 is LNHDA and CDR2 is SQIVND (reference sequence). Deletions cut 5 bases from V and 1 base from J, with 6 bases between. CDR3 loop: CASSSESGANVLTF. The CDR3 coding sequence is TGTGCCAGTAGTTCCGAGTCTGGGGCCAACGTCCTGACTTTC.